A single sample gave rise to the 23 T cell receptor beta chains below, sequenced in a study of T cell responses to AZD1222 COVID-19 vaccine. TCRdb's table, derived via immunoSEQ multiplex PCR, lists solely in-frame clones and lacks some. The sample includes about 140,000 clones, roughly 92% of them seen just once. The sample here was peripheral blood, taken 28 days after the second AZD1222 dose. The receptors here all came from an adult who received the AZD1222 COVID-19 vaccine.

The rearrangement links TRBV4-1 to TRBJ2-3, with D possibly matching TRBD2 (6 bases). The V gene's germline CDR1 is MGHRA and CDR2 YSYEKL. The CDR3 sequence is 16 residues long. Trimming took off 2 bases at V and 0 bases at J, with 12 bases between the two ends. The CDR3 DNA follows: TGCGCCAGCAGCCAACTAGCGACAGCTAGCACAGATACGCAGTATTTT. Its translation: CASSQLATASTDTQYF.

The rearrangement joins TRBV6-2 or TRBV6-3 to TRBJ1-6; D remains ambiguous. V was clipped by 3 bases and J by 5 bases, with 8 bases between them. Germline lookup yields CDR1 MNHEY and CDR2 SVGEGT. The CDR3 is 14 amino acids. CDR3 amino acids: CASSYGQDNSPLHF. The CDR3 nucleotides are TGTGCCAGCAGTTATGGGCAGGATAATTCACCCCTCCACTTT.

The chain recombines TRBV11-1 with TRBJ1-1; 10 nucleotides line up with TRBD1. This CDR3 spans 16 amino acids. V lost 1 base and J lost 0; bases outside the gene matches: 2. Germline V gene lookup returns CDR1 SGHAT and CDR2 FQDESV (reference sequence). The CDR3 DNA sequence: TGTGCCAGCAGCTTAGAGGGACAGGGGTTGAACACTGAAGCTTTCTTT. Its protein is CASSLEGQGLNTEAFF. The full variable domain, its missing parts supplied by reference TRBV11-1 and TRBJ1-1, is EAEVAQSPRYKITEKSQAVAFWCDPISGHATLYWYRQILGQGPELLVQFQDESVVDDSQLPKDRFSAERLKGVDSTLKIQPAELGDSAMYLCASSLEGQGLNTEAFFGQGTRLTVV.

The count of this clone is one. The V gene is TRBV10-3, the J gene TRBJ1-1; 9 bases agree with TRBD1. Losses at the gene ends were 5 bases for V and 3 bases for J; bases not matched to a gene: 16. In germline, CDR1 is ENHRY, CDR2 SYGVKD. The CDR3 has 18 residues. The CDR3 bases are TGTGCCATCAGTATAAAGCGGGACAGGGACGGGGTGGACACTGAAGCTTTCTTT. It is translated as CAISIKRDRDGVDTEAFF.

CDR3 residues: CASSLGGARFPYNEQFF. CDR3 nucleotide sequence: TGCGCCAGCAGCCTTGGAGGGGCGCGGTTTCCCTACAATGAGCAGTTCTTC. V usage is TRBV4-1 and J usage is TRBJ2-1; the D gene is possibly TRBD2 (6 bases). V lost 4 bases, J lost 2 bases, and 18 bases lay in between. The CDR3 runs 17 residues. CDR1 MGHRA and CDR2 YSYEKL come from the germline V gene.

The chain couples TRBV11-2 to TRBJ1-2; 7 bases match TRBD1. Germline CDR1 SGHAT, CDR2 FQNNGV. The CDR3 runs to 17 residues. Losses at the gene ends were 0 bases for V and 4 bases for J; bases not matched to a gene: 11. The CDR3 DNA sequence: TGTGCCAGCAGCTTAGAAACATCGAAAAAGGGGGCCTATGGCTACACCTTC. This encodes CASSLETSKKGAYGYTF.

This chain joins TRBV5-1 and TRBJ2-5; 10 bases are shared with TRBD1. The CDR3 spans 15 residues. Trimming cost V 6 bases and J 4 bases; bases outside gene matches: 9. The germline gives CDR1 SGHRS, CDR2 YFSETQ. The CDR3 is CASTSPTGGRETQYF. The CDR3 region has the DNA TGCGCCAGCACATCCCCGACAGGGGGCAGAGAGACCCAGTACTTC.

The chain joins TRBV7-9 to TRBJ1-2, with D maybe TRBD1 (6 bases). The germline V gene encodes CDR1 SEHNR and CDR2 FQNEAQ (reference sequence). The CDR3 has 12 residues. Deletions cut 5 bases from V and 6 bases from J, with 10 bases between. CDR3 loop: CASSPGQNGYTF. The CDR3 DNA reads as TGTGCCAGCAGCCCAGGACAGAATGGCTACACCTTC.

V is TRBV27 and J is TRBJ2-1; D unresolved. The germline V and J ends were trimmed by 0 bases and 9 bases, with 6 bases remaining between them. The germline V gene has CDR1 MNHEY and CDR2 SMNVEV (reference sequence). The CDR3 totals 12 residues. CDR3 amino acids: CASSLSMSEQFF. The CDR3 bases are TGTGCCAGCAGTTTATCGATGAGTGAGCAGTTCTTC.

This chain joins TRBV7-2 and TRBJ2-6; no clear D. The ends were cut back, 3 bases at V and 0 bases at J, with 6 bases in the middle. The germline V gene has CDR1 SGHTA and CDR2 FQGNSA. The CDR3 loop spans 15 amino acids. DNA of the CDR3: TGTGCCAGCAGCTTCCAGAGCTCTGGGGCCAACGTCCTGACTTTC. It translates to CASSFQSSGANVLTF.

The genes are TRBV6-6 and TRBJ1-1; weak D call: TRBD1 (6 bases). Germline V gene sequence: CDR1 MNHNY, CDR2 SVGAGI (reference sequence). The CDR3 runs to 16 residues. V was trimmed by 7 bases and J by 1 base, leaving 19 bases between them. This CDR3 reads CASILGGERGNTEAFF. The CDR3 DNA sequence: TGTGCCAGCATCCTAGGGGGGGAGCGGGGGAACACTGAAGCTTTCTTT.

J is TRBJ2-4 and V is TRBV14; D ambiguous. The CDR3 has 13 residues. CDR1 and CDR2 from the germline V gene are SGHDN and FVKESK. Trimming stripped 0 bases from V and 16 bases from J, with 16 bases between. The chain's CDR3 is CASSQEIGQLHYF. CDR3 sequence (DNA): TGTGCCAGCAGCCAAGAAATTGGCCAGCTCCACTACTTC.

This clone was seen a single time. The chain employs TRBV7-2 and TRBJ1-2; D may be TRBD1 (6 bases). The V gene's germline CDR1 is SGHTA and CDR2 FQGNSA. The CDR3 runs 14 residues. V dropped 2 bases and J dropped 3 bases, with 10 bases sitting between them. CDR3 protein: CASSLLGADYGYTF. The CDR3 region has the DNA TGTGCCAGCAGCTTATTGGGGGCGGACTATGGCTACACCTTC. Full variable domain (outside the CDR3, taken from reference TRBV7-2 and TRBJ1-2): GAGVSQSPSNKVTEKGKDVELRCDPISGHTALYWYRQSLGQGLEFLIYFQGNSAPDKSGLPSDRFSAERTGGSVSTLTIQRTQQEDSAVYLCASSLLGADYGYTFGSGTRLTVV.

This clone was observed a single time. CDR3 bases: TGTGCCAGCAGCTGGGCGGAGGCGGCGAGCTCCTACGAGCAGTACTTC. This sequence encodes CASSWAEAASSYEQYF. V and J are TRBV7-9 and TRBJ2-7; tentative D call: TRBD2 (5 bases). Trimming took off 4 bases at V and 0 bases at J, with 16 bases between the two ends. In germline, CDR1 is SEHNR, CDR2 FQNEAQ (reference sequence). The CDR3 sequence is 16 residues long.

J is TRBJ2-2 and V is TRBV18; possible D gene TRBD2, 5 bases. V was shortened by 3 bases and J by 6 bases, with 14 bases between the two germline ends. CDR3 length: 15 residues. From germline, CDR1 is KGHSH and CDR2 LQKENI. In nucleotides, the CDR3 is TGTGCCAGCTCACCGCTAGCTATCGACTCCGGGGAGCTGTTTTTT. This sequence encodes CASSPLAIDSGELFF.

The J gene is TRBJ1-3, the V gene TRBV19; 8 nucleotides match TRBD1. From germline, CDR1 is LNHDA and CDR2 SQIVND (reference sequence). The CDR3 totals 17 residues. Unmatched junction bases numbered 12, after V lost 4 bases and J lost 4 bases. CDR3: CASSTRIQGADGNTIYF. CDR3 coding DNA: TGTGCCAGTAGTACCCGAATCCAGGGGGCGGACGGAAACACCATATATTTT.

This chain uses TRBV18 with TRBJ1-2; D not certain. Trimming removed 8 bases from V and 9 bases from J, with 19 bases in between. This CDR3 contains 13 residues. Germline loops: CDR1 KGHSH, CDR2 LQKENI. CDR3 sequence reads: CASTDTFGNRYTF. In DNA, the CDR3 is TGTGCCAGCACCGACACGTTTGGAAATCGCTACACCTTC. The complete variable domain, with remaining parts taken from reference TRBV18 and TRBJ1-2, reads NAGVMQNPRHLVRRRGQEARLRCSPMKGHSHVYWYRQLPEEGLKFMVYLQKENIIDESGMPKERFSAEFPKEGPSILRIQQVVRGDSAAYFCASTDTFGNRYTFGSGTRLTVV.

This sequence joins TRBV24-1 and TRBJ1-2; 8 nucleotides match TRBD1. Unmatched junction bases numbered 10, after V lost 4 bases and J lost 7 bases. Germline V gives CDR1 KGHDR, CDR2 SFDVKD. The length of the CDR3 is 15 residues. CDR3 in amino acids: CATSDAGQGEGGYTF. The CDR3, as DNA: TGTGCCACCAGTGACGCTGGACAGGGCGAAGGTGGCTACACCTTC.

The chain links TRBV7-9 to TRBJ2-7, with 8 positions matching TRBD2. Germline loops: CDR1 SEHNR, CDR2 FQNEAQ (reference sequence). The V segment lost 4 bases and the J segment 9 bases; nucleotides outside the gene matches: 11. The length of the CDR3 is 14 residues. CDR3 nucleotide sequence: TGTGCCAGCAGCTCCAGCGGGAGTGAGGGAGGGCAGTACTTC. As protein: CASSSSGSEGGQYF.

The chain combines TRBV6-5 with TRBJ1-2, with 9 bases aligning to TRBD1. This CDR3 spans 13 amino acids. The trim removed 5 bases at V and 4 bases at J, leaving 2 bases unmatched. Germline lookup yields CDR1 MNHEY and CDR2 SVGAGI. The DNA for the CDR3 is TGTGCCAGCAGTATACAGGGGGCCTATGGCTACACCTTC. Translated: CASSIQGAYGYTF.

This chain links TRBV3-1 (or the pseudogene TRBV3-2) with TRBJ1-6; 7 bases are a match to TRBD1. The CDR3 is 16 amino acids. The germline gives CDR1 LGHDT, CDR2 YNNKEL (reference sequence). J gave up 7 bases and V 3 bases, and 9 bases lay outside the gene matches. The CDR3 DNA reads as TGTGCCAGCAGCCAGGCAACCGGGACAGTAAATTCACCCCTCCACTTT. Protein product: CASSQATGTVNSPLHF.

This chain joins TRBV28 and TRBJ1-2, with a possible D match to TRBD1 (5 bases). This CDR3 region has 13 residues. From germline, CDR1 is MDHEN and CDR2 SYDVKM. Trimming shortened V by 6 bases and J by 5 bases, and 13 bases separated the two germline ends. CDR3 bases: TGTGCCAGCAGCGAACAGGCGAGGTATGGCTACACCTTC. As protein: CASSEQARYGYTF.

The genes are TRBV30 and TRBJ1-5, with D perhaps matching TRBD1 (6 bases). The CDR3 covers 13 residues. Germline V gene lookup returns CDR1 GTSNPN and CDR2 SVGIG (reference sequence). Trimming cost V 2 bases and J 7 bases, with 12 bases left between them. The CDR3 sequence is CAWSPGGYQPQHF. The CDR3 nucleotides read TGTGCCTGGAGTCCTGGGGGCTACCAGCCCCAGCATTTT.